The rows below give T cell receptor beta chains drawn from one sample of a study of T cell repertoires in cytomegalovirus infection. TCRdb used MiXCR to reprocess the reads, holding one entry per CDR3 protein. The top ten clones hold approximately 20% of a sample with over 250,000 distinct CDR3 sequences, approximately 22% of them seen once. These receptors are not linked to any known antigen. The material sequenced was cultured PBMCs, taken from culture after CMV antigen stimulation. These receptors were taken from a human donor in good health (CMV status not recorded). Some clones in this sample may be carry-over from other donors' samples. CDR3s include the opening cysteine and the closing phenylalanine or tryptophan. The D gene is left open where the match is weak. Clone size is shown for a subset of rows, as once, few, many or a class of expanded clone.

CDR3 | DNA | V | size | J | D
CASSQGGGVNTEAFF | TGCGCCAGCAGCCAAGGTGGGGGTGTTAACACTGAAGCTTTCTTT | TRBV4-1 | few | TRBJ1-1 | NA
CSATGGLGETQYF | TGCAGTGCTACAGGAGGGTTAGGGGAGACCCAGTACTTC | TRBV20-1 | NA | TRBJ2-5 | NA
CASSQDPDSGTEAFF | TGCGCCAGCAGCCAAGATCCTGATTCGGGGACTGAAGCTTTCTTT | TRBV4-3 | NA | TRBJ1-1 | NA
CASSGTVSSYNEQFF | TGTGCCAGCAGTGGGACGGTGAGCTCCTACAATGAGCAGTTCTTC | TRBV2 | NA | TRBJ2-1 | NA
CASSLFGGSDTQYF | TGTGCCAGCAGTTTATTTGGGGGATCAGATACGCAGTATTTT | TRBV28 | NA | TRBJ2-3 | NA
CASSQASSYNEQFF | TGTGCCAGCAGCCAAGCCAGTTCCTACAATGAGCAGTTCTTC | TRBV3-1 | few | TRBJ2-1 | NA
CASSLIPGAQETQYF | TGTGCCAGCAGCTTAATTCCGGGGGCGCAAGAGACCCAGTACTTC | TRBV7-2 | few | TRBJ2-5 | NA
CSATAQDRDTGELFF | TGCAGTGCTACAGCGCAGGACAGAGACACCGGGGAGCTGTTTTTT | TRBV20-1 | NA | TRBJ2-2 | NA
CASSLGGGLAGGREQFF | TGTGCCAGCAGCTTAGGGGGGGGACTAGCGGGAGGACGGGAGCAGTTCTTC | TRBV7-9 | NA | TRBJ2-1 | TRBD2
CASSQIGTGSTDTQYF | TGCGCCAGCAGCCAGATCGGGACTGGAAGCACAGATACGCAGTATTTT | TRBV4-1 | many | TRBJ2-3 | NA
CASSGTGSANEQFF | TGTGCCAGCAGTGGGACAGGGTCAGCTAATGAGCAGTTCTTC | TRBV4-2 | NA | TRBJ2-1 | TRBD1
CASSLVAAYEQYF | TGTGCCAGCAGCTTAGTAGCCGCCTACGAGCAGTACTTC | TRBV7-2 | many | TRBJ2-7 | NA
CASSSRTGAGNTEAFF | TGTGCCAGCAGCTCCAGGACAGGGGCTGGGAACACTGAAGCTTTCTTT | TRBV7-6 | NA | TRBJ1-1 | TRBD1
CASRTPGPNYGYTF | TGTGCCAGCAGGACCCCGGGACCTAACTATGGCTACACCTTC | TRBV6-2/TRBV6-3 | many | TRBJ1-2 | NA
CASSAFLRVAGSPSGANVLTF | TGTGCCAGCAGTGCCTTCCTTAGGGTAGCGGGATCCCCTTCTGGGGCCAACGTCCTGACTTTC | TRBV6-1 | few | TRBJ2-6 | TRBD2
CASSLQRTGGDYGYTF | TGTGCCAGCAGCTTACAAAGGACAGGGGGTGACTATGGCTACACCTTC | TRBV11-3 | many | TRBJ1-2 | TRBD1
CASSLEGGANTEAFF | TGTGCCAGCAGCTTAGAGGGGGGGGCGAACACTGAAGCTTTCTTT | TRBV7-9 | many | TRBJ1-1 | NA
CARGPWDQPQHF | TGTGCCCGCGGACCCTGGGATCAGCCCCAGCATTTT | TRBV6-5 | NA | TRBJ1-5 | NA
CASSLGGPTPLHF | TGTGCCAGCAGTTTGGGGGGACCCACACCCCTCCACTTT | TRBV12-3/TRBV12-4 | many | TRBJ1-6 | NA
CASRPRGISTDTQYF | TGTGCCAGCCGACCCCGCGGGATCAGCACAGATACGCAGTATTTT | TRBV7-2 | few | TRBJ2-3 | NA
CSAETGQTAYGYTF | TGCAGTGCCGAAACAGGCCAAACGGCCTACGGCTACACCTTC | TRBV20-1 | few | TRBJ1-2 | NA
CSVEHRVGGEQFF | TGCAGCGTTGAACATAGGGTGGGGGGGGAGCAGTTCTTC | TRBV29-1 | few | TRBJ2-1 | TRBD2
CASSQRGGLAGFPSDEQYF | TGCGCCAGCAGCCAAAGGGGAGGACTAGCGGGATTTCCCTCGGACGAGCAGTACTTC | TRBV4-1 | NA | TRBJ2-7 | TRBD2
CASTNWGAPAEEQYF | TGTGCCAGCACCAACTGGGGGGCGCCTGCGGAAGAGCAGTACTTC | TRBV6-5 | NA | TRBJ2-7 | NA
CASSPFPSNREQYF | TGTGCCAGCAGCCCCTTTCCGTCCAATCGCGAGCAGTACTTC | TRBV7-3 | NA | TRBJ2-7 | NA
CSGGSFVGQGSPEQYF | TGCAGCGGGGGGAGTTTCGTGGGACAGGGCAGCCCCGAGCAGTACTTC | TRBV29-1 | NA | TRBJ2-7 | TRBD1
CASSGYRGLGAGELFF | TGTGCCAGCAGCGGATACAGGGGGCTAGGAGCCGGGGAGCTGTTTTTT | TRBV7-8 | many | TRBJ2-2 | TRBD1
CASRGTSGSQADTQYF | TGTGCCAGTAGGGGGACTAGCGGGAGTCAAGCAGATACGCAGTATTTT | TRBV19 | few | TRBJ2-3 | TRBD2
CASSHADRGNTEAFF | TGCGCCAGCAGCCACGCGGACAGGGGGAACACTGAAGCTTTCTTT | TRBV4-1 | many | TRBJ1-1 | TRBD1
CASTRELSYGYTF | TGTGCCAGCACCCGAGAACTTTCTTATGGCTACACCTTC | TRBV12-3/TRBV12-4 | few | TRBJ1-2 | NA
CATSDSTGMEETQYF | TGTGCCACCAGTGACTCGACAGGGATGGAAGAGACCCAGTACTTC | TRBV24-1 | NA | TRBJ2-5 | TRBD1
CASSPPYRVNQPQHF | TGTGCCAGCAGCCCACCTTACAGGGTAAATCAGCCCCAGCATTTT | TRBV28 | many | TRBJ1-5 | NA
CASSEGRLVGSNEQFF | TGTGCCAGCAGTGAAGGGCGACTAGTAGGGTCAAATGAGCAGTTCTTC | TRBV2 | NA | TRBJ2-1 | NA
CSVEDGHYQSSYNEQFF | TGCAGCGTTGAAGACGGGCACTACCAGAGCTCCTACAATGAGCAGTTCTTC | TRBV29-1 | NA | TRBJ2-1 | NA
CASSIWQGTVNTEAFF | TGTGCCAGTAGTATATGGCAAGGGACGGTGAACACTGAAGCTTTCTTT | TRBV19 | NA | TRBJ1-1 | NA
CASSEGLASNEQFF | TGTGCCAGCAGTGAAGGACTAGCTAGCAATGAGCAGTTCTTC | TRBV25-1 | NA | TRBJ2-1 | TRBD2
CSARPPNYGYTF | TGCAGTGCTAGACCCCCTAACTATGGCTACACCTTC | TRBV20-1 | NA | TRBJ1-2 | NA
CASSLEFYRGPNYEQYF | TGCGCCAGCAGCTTGGAATTCTATAGGGGACCGAACTACGAGCAGTACTTC | TRBV5-1 | NA | TRBJ2-7 | NA
CASSLGVGRAEETQYF | TGTGCCAGCAGCTTAGGGGTCGGGAGGGCTGAAGAGACCCAGTACTTC | TRBV11-2 | few | TRBJ2-5 | TRBD2
CASRGSGQGSTGELFF | TGTGCCAGCAGGGGCTCGGGACAGGGGAGCACCGGGGAGCTGTTTTTT | TRBV27 | NA | TRBJ2-2 | TRBD1
CSVELRSGRADEQFF | TGCAGCGTTGAGCTTCGTAGCGGGAGGGCGGATGAGCAGTTCTTC | TRBV29-1 | few | TRBJ2-1 | TRBD2
CAISENLNNEQFF | TGTGCCATCAGTGAGAATCTGAACAATGAGCAGTTCTTC | TRBV10-3 | few | TRBJ2-1 | NA
CASSEGMSNQPQHF | TGTGCCAGCAGTGAGGGGATGAGCAATCAGCCCCAGCATTTT | TRBV6-1 | many | TRBJ1-5 | NA
CASSLELARGQETQYF | TGTGCCAGCAGCTTAGAGCTAGCTCGGGGGCAAGAGACCCAGTACTTC | TRBV7-2 | NA | TRBJ2-5 | NA
CASSLASGVSYNEQFF | TGTGCCAGCAGCTTAGCTAGCGGGGTCTCCTACAATGAGCAGTTCTTC | TRBV7-2 | many | TRBJ2-1 | TRBD2
CASSLAGVSSYNEQFF | TGTGCCAGCAGCTTGGCAGGGGTCAGCTCCTACAATGAGCAGTTCTTC | TRBV11-3 | NA | TRBJ2-1 | NA
CASSPSRGYETQYF | TGTGCCAGCAGCCCCTCCCGGGGGTATGAGACCCAGTACTTC | TRBV7-2 | many | TRBJ2-5 | NA
CASSVEPHTDTQYF | TGTGCCAGCAGCGTAGAACCTCACACAGATACGCAGTATTTT | TRBV9 | NA | TRBJ2-3 | NA